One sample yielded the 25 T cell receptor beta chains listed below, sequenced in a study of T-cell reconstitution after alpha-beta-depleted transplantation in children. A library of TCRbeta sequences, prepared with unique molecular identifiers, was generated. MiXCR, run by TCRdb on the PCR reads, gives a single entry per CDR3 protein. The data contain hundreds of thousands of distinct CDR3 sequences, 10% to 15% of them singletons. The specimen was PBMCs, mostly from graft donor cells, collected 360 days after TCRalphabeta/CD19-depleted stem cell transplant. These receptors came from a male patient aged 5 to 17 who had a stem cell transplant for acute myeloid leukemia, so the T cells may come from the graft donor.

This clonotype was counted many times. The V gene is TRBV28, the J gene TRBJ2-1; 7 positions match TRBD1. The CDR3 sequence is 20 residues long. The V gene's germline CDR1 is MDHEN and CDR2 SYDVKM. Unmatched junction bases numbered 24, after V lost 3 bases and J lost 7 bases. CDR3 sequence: CASSFPLRNLTGQFLNEQFF. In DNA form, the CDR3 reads TGTGCCAGCAGTTTCCCGCTTCGTAACCTGACAGGGCAGTTTTTGAATGAGCAGTTCTTC.

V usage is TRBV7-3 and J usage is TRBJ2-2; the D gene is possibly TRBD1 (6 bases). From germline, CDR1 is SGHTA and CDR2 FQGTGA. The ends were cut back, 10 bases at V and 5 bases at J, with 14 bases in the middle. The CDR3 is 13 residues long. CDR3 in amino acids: CATQGGPTGELFF. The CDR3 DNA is TGTGCCACTCAAGGGGGTCCGACCGGGGAGCTGTTTTTT.

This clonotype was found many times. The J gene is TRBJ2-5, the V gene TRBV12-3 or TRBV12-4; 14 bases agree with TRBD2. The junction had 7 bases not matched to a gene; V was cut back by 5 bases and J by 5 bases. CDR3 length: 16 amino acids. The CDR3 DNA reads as TGTGCCAGCAGTCTGGGACTAGCGGGAGTGGGTGAGACCCAGTACTTC. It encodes CASSLGLAGVGETQYF.

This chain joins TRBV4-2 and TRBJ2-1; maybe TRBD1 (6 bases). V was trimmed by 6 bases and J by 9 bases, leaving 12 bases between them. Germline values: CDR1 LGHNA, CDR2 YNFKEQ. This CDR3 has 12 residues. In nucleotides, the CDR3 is TGTGCCAGCAGGGAAATAGGGGGTGAGCAGTTCTTC. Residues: CASREIGGEQFF.

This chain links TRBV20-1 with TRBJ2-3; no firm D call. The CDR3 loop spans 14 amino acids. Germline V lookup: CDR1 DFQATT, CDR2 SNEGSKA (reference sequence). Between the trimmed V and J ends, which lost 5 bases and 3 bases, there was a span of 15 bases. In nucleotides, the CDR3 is TGCAGTGCTCCCGGAATGGGTTCGACAGATACGCAGTATTTT. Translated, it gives CSAPGMGSTDTQYF.

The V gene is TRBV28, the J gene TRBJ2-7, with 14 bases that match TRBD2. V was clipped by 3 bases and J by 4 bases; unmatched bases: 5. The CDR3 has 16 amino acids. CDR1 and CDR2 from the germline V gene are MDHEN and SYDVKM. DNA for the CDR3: TGTGCCAGCAGTTTTGCGGGACTAGCGGGAGCGTACGAGCAGTACTTC. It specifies CASSFAGLAGAYEQYF. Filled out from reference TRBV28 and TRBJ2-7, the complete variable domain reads DVKVTQSSRYLVKRTGEKVFLECVQDMDHENMFWYRQDPGLGLRLIYFSYDVKMKEKGDIPEGYSVSREKKERFSLILESASTNQTSMYLCASSFAGLAGAYEQYFGPGTRLTVT.

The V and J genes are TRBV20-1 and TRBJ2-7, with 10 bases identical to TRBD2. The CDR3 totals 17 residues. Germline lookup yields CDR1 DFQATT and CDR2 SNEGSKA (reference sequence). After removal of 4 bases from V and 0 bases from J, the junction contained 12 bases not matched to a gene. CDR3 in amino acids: CSANLNLGTSASYEQYF. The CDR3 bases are TGCAGTGCTAATCTGAACCTAGGGACTAGCGCCTCCTACGAGCAGTACTTC.

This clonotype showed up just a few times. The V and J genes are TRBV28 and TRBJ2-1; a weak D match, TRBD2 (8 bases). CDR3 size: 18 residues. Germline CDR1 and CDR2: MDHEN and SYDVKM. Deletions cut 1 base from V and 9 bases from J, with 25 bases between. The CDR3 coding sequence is TGTGCCAGCAGTTTATTTTGGACAGGTGGCGGGAGGCATCCTGAGCAGTTCTTC. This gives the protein CASSLFWTGGGRHPEQFF.

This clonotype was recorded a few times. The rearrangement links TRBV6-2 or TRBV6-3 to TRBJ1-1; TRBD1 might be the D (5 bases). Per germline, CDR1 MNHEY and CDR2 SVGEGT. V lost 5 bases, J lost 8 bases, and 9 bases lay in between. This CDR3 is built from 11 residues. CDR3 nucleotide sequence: TGTGCCAGCAGTGGGGCACCCGAAGCTTTCTTT. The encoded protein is CASSGAPEAFF.

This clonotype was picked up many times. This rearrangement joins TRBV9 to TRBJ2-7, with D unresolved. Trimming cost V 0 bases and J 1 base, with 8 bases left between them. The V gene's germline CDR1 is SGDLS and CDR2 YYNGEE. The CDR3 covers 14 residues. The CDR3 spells CASSVGVVSYEQYF. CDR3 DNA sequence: TGTGCCAGCAGCGTAGGTGTCGTGTCCTACGAGCAGTACTTC.

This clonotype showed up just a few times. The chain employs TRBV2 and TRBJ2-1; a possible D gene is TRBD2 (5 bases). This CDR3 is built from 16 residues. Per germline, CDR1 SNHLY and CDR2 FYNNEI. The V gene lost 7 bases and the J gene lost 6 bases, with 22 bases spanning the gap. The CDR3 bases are TGTGCCAGCAAACTAAGAGAGGGTTTCCCCAGCAATGAGCAGTTCTTC. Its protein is CASKLREGFPSNEQFF.

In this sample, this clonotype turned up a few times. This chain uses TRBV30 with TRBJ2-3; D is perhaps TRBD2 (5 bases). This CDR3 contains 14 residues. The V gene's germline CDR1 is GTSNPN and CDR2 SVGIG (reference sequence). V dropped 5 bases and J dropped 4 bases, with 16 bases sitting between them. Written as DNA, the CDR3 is TGTGCCTGGGTGCTAACCGAGGGTCCAGATACGCAGTATTTT. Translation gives CAWVLTEGPDTQYF.

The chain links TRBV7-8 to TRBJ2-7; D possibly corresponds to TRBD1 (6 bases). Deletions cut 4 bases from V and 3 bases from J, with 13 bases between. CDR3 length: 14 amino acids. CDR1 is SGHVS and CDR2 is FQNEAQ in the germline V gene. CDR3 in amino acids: CASSYGQTRYEQYF. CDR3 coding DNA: TGTGCCAGCAGCTACGGACAGACCCGCTACGAGCAGTACTTC.

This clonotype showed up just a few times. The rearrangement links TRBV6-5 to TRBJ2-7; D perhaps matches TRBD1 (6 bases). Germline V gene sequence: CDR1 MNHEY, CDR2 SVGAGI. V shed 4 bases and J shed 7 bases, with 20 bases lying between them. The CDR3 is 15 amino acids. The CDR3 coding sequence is TGTGCCAGCAGTTTCGCCAGGGGCCCCTTGTGGGAGCAGTACTTC. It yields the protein CASSFARGPLWEQYF.

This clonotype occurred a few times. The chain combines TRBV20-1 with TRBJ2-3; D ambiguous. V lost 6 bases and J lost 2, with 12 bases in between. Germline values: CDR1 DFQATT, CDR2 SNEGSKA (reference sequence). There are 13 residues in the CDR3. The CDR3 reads CSAPPGATDTQYF. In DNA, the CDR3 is TGCAGTGCCCCCCCGGGTGCCACAGATACGCAGTATTTT.

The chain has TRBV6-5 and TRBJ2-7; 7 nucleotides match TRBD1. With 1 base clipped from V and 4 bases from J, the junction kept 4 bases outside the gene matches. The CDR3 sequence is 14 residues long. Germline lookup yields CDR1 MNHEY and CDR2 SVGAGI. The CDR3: CASSYLQGRYEQYF. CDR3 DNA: TGTGCCAGCAGTTACTTACAGGGGAGATACGAGCAGTACTTC.

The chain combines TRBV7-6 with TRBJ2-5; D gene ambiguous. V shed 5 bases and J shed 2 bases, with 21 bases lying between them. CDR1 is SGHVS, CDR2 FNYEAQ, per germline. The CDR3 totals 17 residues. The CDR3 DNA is TGTGCCAGCAGCCCTTCCTCTATCCCCCATCCTCAAGAGACCCAGTACTTC. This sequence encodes CASSPSSIPHPQETQYF.

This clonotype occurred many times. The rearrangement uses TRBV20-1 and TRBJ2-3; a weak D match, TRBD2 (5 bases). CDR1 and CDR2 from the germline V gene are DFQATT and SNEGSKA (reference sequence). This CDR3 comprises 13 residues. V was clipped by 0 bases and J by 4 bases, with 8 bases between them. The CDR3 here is CSAREMGADTQYF. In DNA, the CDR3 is TGCAGTGCTAGAGAGATGGGAGCAGATACGCAGTATTTT.

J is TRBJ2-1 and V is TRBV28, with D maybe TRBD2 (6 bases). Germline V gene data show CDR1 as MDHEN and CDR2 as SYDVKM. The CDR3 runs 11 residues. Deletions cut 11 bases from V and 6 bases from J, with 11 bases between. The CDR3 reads CALFGGNEQFF. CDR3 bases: TGTGCCCTTTTCGGGGGCAATGAGCAGTTCTTC.

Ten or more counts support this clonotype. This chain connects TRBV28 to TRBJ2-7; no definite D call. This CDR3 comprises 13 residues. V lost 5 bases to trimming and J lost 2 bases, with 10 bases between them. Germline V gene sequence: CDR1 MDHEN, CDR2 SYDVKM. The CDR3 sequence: CASSHRAPYEQYF. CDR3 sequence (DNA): TGTGCCAGCAGTCACCGGGCTCCCTACGAGCAGTACTTC.

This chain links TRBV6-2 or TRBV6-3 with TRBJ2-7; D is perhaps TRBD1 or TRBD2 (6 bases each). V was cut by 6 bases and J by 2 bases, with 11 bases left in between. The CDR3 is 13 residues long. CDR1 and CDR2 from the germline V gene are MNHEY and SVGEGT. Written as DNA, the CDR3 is TGTGCCAGCAGGCGGGACACCCCCTACGAGCAGTACTTC. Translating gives CASRRDTPYEQYF.

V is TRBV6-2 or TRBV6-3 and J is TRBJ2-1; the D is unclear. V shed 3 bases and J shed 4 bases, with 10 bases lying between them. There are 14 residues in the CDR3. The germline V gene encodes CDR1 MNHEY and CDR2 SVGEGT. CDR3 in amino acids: CASSYQGSYNEQFF. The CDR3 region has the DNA TGTGCCAGCAGTTATCAAGGGTCATACAATGAGCAGTTCTTC.

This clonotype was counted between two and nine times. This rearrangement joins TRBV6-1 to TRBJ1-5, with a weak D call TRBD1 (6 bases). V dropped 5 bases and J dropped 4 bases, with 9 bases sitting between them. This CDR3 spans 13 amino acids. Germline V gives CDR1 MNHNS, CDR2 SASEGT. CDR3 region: CASSRGQNQPQHF. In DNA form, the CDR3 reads TGTGCCAGCAGTCGCGGACAGAATCAGCCCCAGCATTTT.

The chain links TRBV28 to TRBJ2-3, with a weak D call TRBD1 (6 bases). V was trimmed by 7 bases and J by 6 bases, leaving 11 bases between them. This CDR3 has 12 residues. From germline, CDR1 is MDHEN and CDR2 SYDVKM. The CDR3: CASTLQGDTQYF. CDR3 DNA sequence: TGTGCCAGCACCCTACAGGGCGATACGCAGTATTTT.

The CDR3 here is CASSLEAGVGIYEQYF. CDR3 nucleotide sequence: TGTGCCAGCAGCTTAGAGGCGGGAGTAGGAATATACGAGCAGTACTTC. The V and J genes are TRBV7-6 and TRBJ2-7; 7 positions agree with TRBD2. J was trimmed by 4 bases and V by 1 base; bases with no gene match: 10. Germline V gene lookup returns CDR1 SGHVS and CDR2 FNYEAQ. The CDR3 covers 16 residues. The entire variable domain, with the rest obtained from reference TRBV7-6 and TRBJ2-7, is as follows: GAGVSQSPRYKVTKRGQDVALRCDPISGHVSLYWYRQALGQGPEFLTYFNYEAQQDKSGLPNDRFSAERPEGSISTLTIQRTEQRDSAMYRCASSLEAGVGIYEQYFGPGTRLTVT.